What follows are 26 T cell receptor beta chains derived from one specimen sequenced in a study of regulatory T cells in long-lasting Graves disease. Time point specified: persistent/refractory GD, antithyroid drugs over 5 years with positive TRAb. The TCR library was prepared using RNA isolated from PBMCs. Library construction for TCR beta used iRepertoire HTBI primers and Arm-PCR of CDR3 regions. MiXCR, run by TCRdb on the multiplex PCR reads, gives a single entry per CDR3 protein. The table lists roughly 490,000 distinct CDR3 sequences, approximately 23% of them singletons. The sample in question was peripheral blood mononuclear cells (PBMCs), obtained when the disease was refractory, from a patient treated with antithyroid drugs. All receptors come from a female donor with Graves disease.

This clonotype showed up many times. The chain carries TRBV6-2 or TRBV6-3 and TRBJ1-2; possible D gene TRBD1, 6 bases. CDR1 MNHEY and CDR2 SVGEGT come from the germline V gene. V was cut by 7 bases and J by 8 bases, with 14 bases left in between. The CDR3 runs 12 residues. As DNA, the CDR3 is TGTGCCAGCACCTACTCAGGGGCGGGCTACACCTTC. Protein: CASTYSGAGYTF.

This clonotype turned up a few times. The V and J genes are TRBV9 and TRBJ2-1; 8 bases fit TRBD2. The CDR3 length is 16 residues. J lost 2 bases, V lost 0 bases, and 4 bases had no gene match. The germline V gene encodes CDR1 SGDLS and CDR2 YYNGEE. The CDR3 bases are TGTGCCAGCAGCGTAGTCGAGCGGGGGACCTACAATGAGCAGTTCTTC. It translates to CASSVVERGTYNEQFF. Based on the CDR3 plus reference TRBV9 and TRBJ2-1, the full variable domain is DSGVTQTPKHLITATGQRVTLRCSPRSGDLSVYWYQQSLDQGLQFLIQYYNGEERAKGNILERFSAQQFPDLHSELNLSSLELGDSALYFCASSVVERGTYNEQFFGPGTRLTVL.

This clonotype was detected many times. V is TRBV24-1 and J is TRBJ2-2; D gene uncertain. Looked up from germline, CDR1 is KGHDR and CDR2 is SFDVKD. The V gene lost 12 bases and the J gene lost 0 bases, with 10 bases spanning the gap. This CDR3 is 13 amino acids long. The CDR3 here is CAASAANTGELFF. In nucleotides, the CDR3 is TGTGCCGCCTCCGCCGCGAACACCGGGGAGCTGTTTTTT.

The CDR3 loop reads CASSGGPGLYEQYF. DNA for the CDR3: TGCGCCAGCAGCGGGGGGCCGGGTCTTTACGAGCAGTACTTC. This chain uses TRBV5-1 with TRBJ2-7; the D gene could be TRBD1 or TRBD2 (6 bases each). Germline loops: CDR1 SGHRS, CDR2 YFSETQ. The CDR3 is made up of 14 amino acids. Trimming shortened V by 4 bases and J by 4 bases, and 15 bases separated the two germline ends.

The chain recombines TRBV10-3 with TRBJ2-7, with 11 bases fitting TRBD2. There are 13 residues in the CDR3. Trimming removed 5 bases from V and 4 bases from J; junction bases left unmatched: 1. Per the germline V gene, CDR1 is ENHRY and CDR2 is SYGVKD. As DNA, the CDR3 is TGTGCCATCAGTTCTAGCGGGAGGTACGAGCAGTACTTC. As protein: CAISSSGRYEQYF.

The table lists this clonotype with many counts. The CDR3 reads CASRSFYGYTF. The CDR3 region has the DNA TGTGCCAGCAGATCCTTCTATGGCTACACCTTC. V is TRBV6-1 and J is TRBJ1-2; D not resolved. V lost 6 bases and J lost 4, with 6 bases in between. Germline V gene data show CDR1 as MNHNS and CDR2 as SASEGT. The CDR3 extends over 11 amino acids.

This clonotype was observed a few times. This chain connects TRBV29-1 to TRBJ2-7, with 10 bases that match TRBD2. Germline values: CDR1 SQVTM, CDR2 ANQGSEA. V was pared by 4 bases and J by 3 bases, with 9 bases of the junction left unmatched. The CDR3 contains 15 residues. CDR3 sequence reads: CSVALLAGDFYEQYF. CDR3 coding DNA: TGCAGCGTTGCCCTCCTAGCGGGAGATTTCTACGAGCAGTACTTC.

This clonotype was recorded many times. The chain uses TRBV6-2 or TRBV6-3 and TRBJ1-4; D unresolved. In germline, CDR1 is MNHEY, CDR2 SVGEGT. The CDR3 has 11 residues. V was shortened by 2 bases and J by 14 bases, with 9 bases between the two germline ends. The CDR3 bases are TGTGCCAGCAGTTACGGCGTTGGGCTGTTTTTT. It yields the protein CASSYGVGLFF.

This clonotype has a count of ten or more. The DNA for the CDR3 is TGTGCCAGCAGCTTAGAACAGGGGGCGGGTCAGCCCCAGCATTTT. Its protein is CASSLEQGAGQPQHF. This chain joins TRBV7-2 and TRBJ1-5, with 9 bases lining up with TRBD1. Germline V lookup: CDR1 SGHTA, CDR2 FQGNSA. This CDR3 is 15 amino acids long. V shed 1 base, J shed 6 bases, and the junction held 4 bases outside the gene matches.

The chain is built from TRBV6-1 and TRBJ1-1; 7 bases align to TRBD1. The germline V gene has CDR1 MNHNS and CDR2 SASEGT. The CDR3 contains 16 residues. The junction had 9 bases not matched to a gene; V was cut back by 4 bases and J by 1 base. The CDR3 sequence is CASSVALTGRNTEAFF. The CDR3 nucleotides are TGTGCCAGCAGTGTTGCGCTGACAGGGAGGAACACTGAAGCTTTCTTT.

The chain is built from TRBV20-1 and TRBJ1-1; 7 nucleotides align to TRBD1. Losses at the gene ends were 0 bases for V and 5 bases for J; bases not matched to a gene: 9. The CDR3 is made up of 15 amino acids. Germline V gives CDR1 DFQATT, CDR2 SNEGSKA (reference sequence). The CDR3 nucleotides read TGCAGTGCTAGAGAGGCCCCACAGGGGATGACTGAAGCTTTCTTT. Its protein is CSAREAPQGMTEAFF.

There are many counts of this clonotype. The V gene is TRBV12-3 or TRBV12-4, the J gene TRBJ1-2, with 7 nucleotides matching TRBD1. CDR3 length equals 13 residues. With 6 bases clipped from V and 4 bases from J, the junction kept 5 bases outside the gene matches. CDR3 nucleotides: TGTGCCAGCAGCCCGGGACAGCCCTATGGCTACACCTTC. Protein: CASSPGQPYGYTF.

This clonotype was observed many times. The chain carries TRBV9 and TRBJ2-7, with 8 bases aligning to TRBD1. V gave up 0 bases and J gave up 7 bases; unmatched junction bases: 9. Germline lookup yields CDR1 SGDLS and CDR2 YYNGEE. The CDR3 consists of 15 residues. The CDR3 DNA reads TGTGCCAGCAGCGTAGTAGCGGACAGGGTGGGTGAGCAGTACTTC. This gives the protein CASSVVADRVGEQYF.

This clonotype has a count of ten or more. The gene calls are TRBV7-2 and TRBJ2-5; 10 bases agree with TRBD2. Germline V gene sequence: CDR1 SGHTA, CDR2 FQGNSA. This CDR3 region has 16 residues. J was trimmed by 4 bases and V by 2 bases; bases with no gene match: 7. The CDR3 here is CASSLSWTSGRETQYF. The CDR3 DNA sequence: TGTGCCAGCAGCTTATCGTGGACTAGCGGTAGAGAGACCCAGTACTTC. The variable domain in full, with the rest retrieved from reference TRBV7-2 and TRBJ2-5, is GAGVSQSPSNKVTEKGKDVELRCDPISGHTALYWYRQSLGQGLEFLIYFQGNSAPDKSGLPSDRFSAERTGGSVSTLTIQRTQQEDSAVYLCASSLSWTSGRETQYFGPGTRLLVL.

The V and J genes are TRBV29-1 and TRBJ2-7; TRBD1 agrees at 10 bases. Germline trimming cut 4 bases from V and 9 bases from J; bases unmatched to any gene: 9. CDR3 size: 13 residues. The V gene's germline CDR1 is SQVTM and CDR2 ANQGSEA. This chain's CDR3 is CSVVETGGVWQYF. CDR3 nucleotide sequence: TGCAGCGTTGTTGAGACAGGGGGCGTGTGGCAGTACTTC.

This clonotype was recorded many times. This chain links TRBV7-3 with TRBJ2-7; 7 nucleotides agree with TRBD2. This CDR3 comprises 14 residues. Germline CDR1 and CDR2: SGHTA and FQGTGA. With V trimmed by 5 bases and J by 1 base, 5 bases remained unmatched. This CDR3 reads CASSPTGGSYEQYF. The CDR3 nucleotides read TGTGCCAGCAGCCCTACCGGGGGGTCCTACGAGCAGTACTTC.

V usage is TRBV12-3 or TRBV12-4 and J usage is TRBJ2-7; D may match TRBD1 or TRBD2 (6 bases each). Trimming cost V 7 bases and J 7 bases, with 20 bases left between them. The CDR3 has 14 residues. CDR3 loop: CASTPSHGGLEQYF. CDR3 sequence (DNA): TGTGCCAGCACCCCCTCCCATGGGGGGCTGGAGCAGTACTTC.

The chain joins TRBV24-1 to TRBJ2-1, with 7 bases fitting TRBD2. Germline assignment: CDR1 KGHDR and CDR2 SFDVKD. The CDR3 has 15 amino acids. J lost 6 bases, V lost 1 base, and 5 bases had no gene match. Here the CDR3 reads CATSDFLTSPNEQFF. CDR3 nucleotide sequence: TGTGCCACCAGTGATTTTCTGACTAGCCCCAATGAGCAGTTCTTC.

This clonotype has a count of ten or more. This chain joins TRBV15 and TRBJ2-7; D gene ambiguous. V was trimmed by 1 base and J by 3 bases, leaving 19 bases between them. CDR3 size: 17 residues. Germline-derived CDR1 and CDR2 are LNHNV and YYDKDF (reference sequence). The CDR3 reads CATSRVNLLSPIYEQYF. The CDR3 DNA follows: TGTGCCACCAGCAGAGTAAATCTCCTTTCCCCCATCTACGAGCAGTACTTC. Full variable domain (outside the CDR3, taken from reference TRBV15 and TRBJ2-7): DAMVIQNPRYQVTQFGKPVTLSCSQTLNHNVMYWYQQKSSQAPKLLFHYYDKDFNNEADTPDNFQSRRPNTSFCFLDIRSPGLGDTAMYLCATSRVNLLSPIYEQYFGPGTRLTVT.

This clonotype was counted only a few times. A much larger clonotype is one base distant, so this may be a read error. The missing conserved phenylalanine or tryptophan at the end of this CDR3 makes a read error likely. The genes are TRBV28 and TRBJ2-4; D unclear. CDR3 length equals 16 residues. Trimming removed 2 bases from V and 0 bases from J, with 11 bases in between. Germline V lookup: CDR1 MDHEN, CDR2 SYDVKM. CDR3 coding DNA: TGTGCCAGCAGTTTAACGACGAGCAAAGCCAAAAACATTCAGTACTCC. This translates into CASSLTTSKAKNIQYS.

V usage is TRBV7-9 and J usage is TRBJ1-3, with D hard to call. With 4 bases removed from V and 0 bases from J, the gap between germline ends came to 10 bases. This CDR3 region has 15 residues. Germline assignment: CDR1 SEHNR and CDR2 FQNEAQ (reference sequence). This CDR3 is CASSSVPVSGNTIYF. The CDR3 DNA reads TGTGCCAGCAGCTCAGTCCCGGTCTCTGGAAACACCATATATTTT.

In its sample, this clonotype was seen many times. The chain combines TRBV7-2 with TRBJ2-7; possibly TRBD1 for D (5 bases). CDR1 and CDR2 (germline): SGHTA, FQGNSA. V lost 0 bases, J lost 3 bases, and 9 bases lay in between. This CDR3 contains 14 residues. The CDR3 protein is CASSLAQGVYEQYF. The DNA of the CDR3 is TGTGCCAGCAGCTTAGCGCAAGGGGTCTACGAGCAGTACTTC.

This clonotype appeared many times. V and J are TRBV27 and TRBJ2-5, with 7 bases fitting TRBD2. In germline, CDR1 is MNHEY, CDR2 SMNVEV (reference sequence). The length of the CDR3 is 16 residues. Trimming at V came to 3 bases and at J to 3 bases, leaving 10 bases not matched to a gene. For the CDR3, the DNA is TGTGCCAGCAGTTTCTCTTTGGGACTACCAGAAGAGACCCAGTACTTC. Its protein product is CASSFSLGLPEETQYF.

Points on this clonotype: The junction and the germline gene differ at one end; a read error may be behind it. V gene TRBV9 combines with J gene TRBJ2-2, with TRBD2 as a possible D gene (7 bases). The CDR3 sequence is 15 residues long. Germline V gene lookup returns CDR1 SGDLS and CDR2 YYNGEE. Here the CDR3 reads CVSSTDAGASGELFF. The CDR3 bases are TGTGTCAGCAGCACAGACGCGGGGGCGTCCGGGGAGCTGTTTTTT. The full variable domain, in which reference TRBV9 and TRBJ2-2 provide the parts outside the CDR3, is DSGVTQTPKHLITATGQRVTLRCSPRSGDLSVYWYQQSLDQGLQFLIQYYNGEERAKGNILERFSAQQFPDLHSELNLSSLELGDSALYFCVSSTDAGASGELFFGEGSRLTVL.

This clonotype has a handful of counts. The chain recombines TRBV20-1 with TRBJ2-7; TRBD2 matches at 10 bases. The germline V gene has CDR1 DFQATT and CDR2 SNEGSKA (reference sequence). This CDR3 is 14 amino acids long. Trimming took 3 bases from V and 4 from J; bases not matched to a gene: 6. The CDR3, as DNA: TGCAGTGCTAGCCCTCCGGGACTAGCGTACGAGCAGTACTTC. This gives the protein CSASPPGLAYEQYF.

There are many counts of this clonotype. The rearrangement joins TRBV10-3 to TRBJ2-6; D is perhaps TRBD1 or TRBD2 (5 bases each). There are 13 residues in the CDR3. Germline CDR1 is ENHRY and CDR2 is SYGVKD. The ends were cut back, 6 bases at V and 4 bases at J, with 7 bases in the middle. The CDR3 region has the DNA TGTGCCATCAGGGGGGTGGGGGCCAACGTCCTGACTTTC. This encodes CAIRGVGANVLTF.